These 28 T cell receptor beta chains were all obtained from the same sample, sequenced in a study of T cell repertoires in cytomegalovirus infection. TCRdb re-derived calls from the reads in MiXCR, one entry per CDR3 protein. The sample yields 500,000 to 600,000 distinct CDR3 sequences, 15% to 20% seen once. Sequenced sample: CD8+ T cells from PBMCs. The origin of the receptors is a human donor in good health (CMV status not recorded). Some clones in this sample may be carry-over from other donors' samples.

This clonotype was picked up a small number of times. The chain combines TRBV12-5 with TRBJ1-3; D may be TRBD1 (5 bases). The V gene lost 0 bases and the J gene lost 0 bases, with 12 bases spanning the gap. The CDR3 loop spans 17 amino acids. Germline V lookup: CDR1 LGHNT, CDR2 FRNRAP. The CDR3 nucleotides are TGTGCTAGTGGTTTGGTACAGGCAGTCTTCTCTGGAAACACCATATATTTT. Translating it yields CASGLVQAVFSGNTIYF.

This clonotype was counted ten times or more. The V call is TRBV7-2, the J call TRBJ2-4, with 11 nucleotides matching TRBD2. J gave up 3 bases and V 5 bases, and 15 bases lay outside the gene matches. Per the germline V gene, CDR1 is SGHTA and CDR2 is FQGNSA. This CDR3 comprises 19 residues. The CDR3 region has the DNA TGTGCCAGCAGCCCGTTAGCGGGGGGGCCAAGGGTTGACAAAAACATTCAGTACTTC. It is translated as CASSPLAGGPRVDKNIQYF.

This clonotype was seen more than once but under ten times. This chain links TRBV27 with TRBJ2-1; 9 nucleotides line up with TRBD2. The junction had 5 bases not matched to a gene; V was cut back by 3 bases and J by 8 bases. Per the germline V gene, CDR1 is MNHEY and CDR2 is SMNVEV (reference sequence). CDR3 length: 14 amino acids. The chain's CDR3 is CASSFVLAGDEQFF. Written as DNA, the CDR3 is TGTGCCAGCAGTTTTGTATTAGCGGGAGATGAGCAGTTCTTC.

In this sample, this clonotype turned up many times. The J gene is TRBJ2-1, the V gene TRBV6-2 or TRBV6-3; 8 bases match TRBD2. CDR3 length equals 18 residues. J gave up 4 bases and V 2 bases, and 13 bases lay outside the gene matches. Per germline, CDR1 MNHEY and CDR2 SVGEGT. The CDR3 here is CASSYGSGETGGYNEQFF. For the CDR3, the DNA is TGTGCCAGCAGTTACGGTAGCGGGGAAACTGGGGGGTACAATGAGCAGTTCTTC.

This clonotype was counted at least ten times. The CDR3 DNA sequence: TGTGCCAGCACAGGACAGGGGGCCCGATCCTACGAGCAGTACTTC. This sequence encodes CASTGQGARSYEQYF. This sequence joins TRBV6-2 or TRBV6-3 and TRBJ2-7, with 11 nucleotides matching TRBD1. Germline CDR1 and CDR2: MNHEY and SVGEGT. V lost 7 bases and J lost 1; bases outside the gene matches: 6. This CDR3 has 15 amino acids.

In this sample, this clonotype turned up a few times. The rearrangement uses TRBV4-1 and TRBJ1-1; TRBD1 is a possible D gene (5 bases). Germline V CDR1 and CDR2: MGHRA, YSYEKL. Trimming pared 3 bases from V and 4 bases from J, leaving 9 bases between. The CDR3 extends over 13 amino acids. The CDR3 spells CASSHGTPTEAFF. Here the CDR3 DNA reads TGCGCCAGCAGCCACGGGACCCCCACTGAAGCTTTCTTT.

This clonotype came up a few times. CDR3 in amino acids: CASSSPLTGGVGNTIYF. Here the CDR3 DNA reads TGTGCCAGCAGCTCGCCCTTGACAGGGGGCGTAGGAAACACCATATATTTT. This sequence joins TRBV28 and TRBJ1-3; 10 bases agree with TRBD1. CDR1 and CDR2 from the germline V gene are MDHEN and SYDVKM. V lost 6 bases, J lost 4 bases, and 12 bases stayed unmatched. The CDR3 contains 17 residues.

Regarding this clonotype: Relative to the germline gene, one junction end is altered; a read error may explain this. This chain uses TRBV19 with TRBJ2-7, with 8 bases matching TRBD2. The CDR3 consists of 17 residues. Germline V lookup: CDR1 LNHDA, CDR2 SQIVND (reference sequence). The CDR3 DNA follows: TGTGCCAGTAGTATGGAGGGGCTAGCGGGCTTCTCCCACGAGCAGTACTTC. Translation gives CASSMEGLAGFSHEQYF.

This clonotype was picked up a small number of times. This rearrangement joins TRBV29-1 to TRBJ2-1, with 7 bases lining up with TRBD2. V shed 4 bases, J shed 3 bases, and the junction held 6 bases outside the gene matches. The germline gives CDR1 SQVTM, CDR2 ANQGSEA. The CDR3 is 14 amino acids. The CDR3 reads CSVVGGGGYNEQFF. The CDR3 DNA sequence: TGCAGCGTTGTGGGGGGGGGGGGCTACAATGAGCAGTTCTTC.

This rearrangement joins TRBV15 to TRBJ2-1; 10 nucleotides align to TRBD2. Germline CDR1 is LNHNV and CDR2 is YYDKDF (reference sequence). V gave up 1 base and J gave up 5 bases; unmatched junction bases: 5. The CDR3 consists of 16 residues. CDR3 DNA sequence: TGTGCCACCAGCAGAGTTGGGACTAGCGCCAACAATGAGCAGTTCTTC. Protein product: CATSRVGTSANNEQFF.

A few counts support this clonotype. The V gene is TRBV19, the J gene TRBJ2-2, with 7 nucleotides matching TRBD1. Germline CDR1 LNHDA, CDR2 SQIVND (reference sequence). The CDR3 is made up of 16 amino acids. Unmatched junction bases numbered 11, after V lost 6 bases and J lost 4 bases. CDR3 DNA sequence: TGTGCCAGTAGCAATAGGCAGGGGGTATCCACCGGGGAGCTGTTTTTT. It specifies CASSNRQGVSTGELFF.

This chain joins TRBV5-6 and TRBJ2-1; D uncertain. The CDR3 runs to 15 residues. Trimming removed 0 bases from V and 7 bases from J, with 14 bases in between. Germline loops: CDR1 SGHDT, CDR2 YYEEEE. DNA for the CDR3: TGTGCCAGCAGCTTGGCGTTCTCGGGCGCTAATGAGCAGTTCTTC. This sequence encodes CASSLAFSGANEQFF.

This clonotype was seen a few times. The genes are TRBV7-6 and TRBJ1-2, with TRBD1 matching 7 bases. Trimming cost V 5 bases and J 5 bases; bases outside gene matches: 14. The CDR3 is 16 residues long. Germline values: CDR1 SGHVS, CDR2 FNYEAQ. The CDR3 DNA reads TGTGCCAGCAGCGCAGCGGGACAGACAGCTTCATATGGCTACACCTTC. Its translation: CASSAAGQTASYGYTF.

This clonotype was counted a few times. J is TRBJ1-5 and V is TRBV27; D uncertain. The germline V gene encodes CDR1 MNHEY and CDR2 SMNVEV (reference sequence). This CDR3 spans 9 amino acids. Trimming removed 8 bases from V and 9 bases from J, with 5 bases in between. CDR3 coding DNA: TGTGCCAGCGGGCTGCCCCAGCATTTT. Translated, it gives CASGLPQHF.

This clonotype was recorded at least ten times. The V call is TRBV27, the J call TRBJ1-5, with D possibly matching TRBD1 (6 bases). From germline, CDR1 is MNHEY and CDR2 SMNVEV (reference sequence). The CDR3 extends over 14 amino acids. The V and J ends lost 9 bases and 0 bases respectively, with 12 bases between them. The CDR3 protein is CASSGGLSNQPQHF. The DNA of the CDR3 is TGTGCCAGTTCGGGGGGGCTTAGCAATCAGCCCCAGCATTTT.

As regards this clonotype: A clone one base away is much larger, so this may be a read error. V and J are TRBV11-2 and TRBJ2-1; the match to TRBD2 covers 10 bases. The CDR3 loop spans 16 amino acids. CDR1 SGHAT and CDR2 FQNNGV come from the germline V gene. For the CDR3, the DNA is TGTGCCAGCAGCTTAACACTAGCGGGGATTTACAATGAGCAGTTATTC. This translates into CASSLTLAGIYNEQLF.

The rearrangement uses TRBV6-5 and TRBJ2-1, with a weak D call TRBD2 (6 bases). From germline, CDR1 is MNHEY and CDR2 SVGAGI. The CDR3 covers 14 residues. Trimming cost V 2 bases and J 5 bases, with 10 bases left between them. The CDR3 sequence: CASSYGGLNNEQFF. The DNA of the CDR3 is TGTGCCAGCAGTTACGGGGGACTCAACAATGAGCAGTTCTTC.

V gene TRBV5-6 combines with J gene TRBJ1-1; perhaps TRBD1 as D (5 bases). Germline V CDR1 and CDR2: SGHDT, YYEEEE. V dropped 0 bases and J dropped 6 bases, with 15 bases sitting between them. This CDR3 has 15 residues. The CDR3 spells CASSLALLGGAEAFF. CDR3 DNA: TGTGCCAGCAGCTTGGCCTTGCTCGGGGGTGCTGAAGCTTTCTTT.

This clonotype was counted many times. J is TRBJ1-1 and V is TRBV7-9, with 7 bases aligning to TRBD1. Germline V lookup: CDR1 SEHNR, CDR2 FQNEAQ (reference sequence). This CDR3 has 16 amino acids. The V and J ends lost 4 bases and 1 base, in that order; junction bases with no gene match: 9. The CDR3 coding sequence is TGTGCCAGCAGCTCAGAAACCGGGACAGCGAACACTGAAGCTTTCTTT. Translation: CASSSETGTANTEAFF.

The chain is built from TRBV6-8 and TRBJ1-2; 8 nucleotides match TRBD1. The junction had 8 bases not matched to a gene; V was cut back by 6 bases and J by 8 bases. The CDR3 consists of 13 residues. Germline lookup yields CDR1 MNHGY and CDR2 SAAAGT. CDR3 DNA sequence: TGTGCCAGCAGGACAGGGGCTGGAGGAGGCTACACCTTC. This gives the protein CASRTGAGGGYTF.

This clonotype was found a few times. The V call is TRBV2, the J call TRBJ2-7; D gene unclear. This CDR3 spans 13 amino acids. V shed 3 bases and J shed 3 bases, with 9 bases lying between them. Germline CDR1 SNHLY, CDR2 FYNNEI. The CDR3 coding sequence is TGTGCCAGCAGTGATGGTGATCGCTACGAGCAGTACTTC. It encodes CASSDGDRYEQYF. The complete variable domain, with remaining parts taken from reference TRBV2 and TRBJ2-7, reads EPEVTQTPSHQVTQMGQEVILRCVPISNHLYFYWYRQILGQKVEFLVSFYNNEISEKSEIFDDQFSVERPDGSNFTLKIRSTKLEDSAMYFCASSDGDRYEQYFGPGTRLTVT.

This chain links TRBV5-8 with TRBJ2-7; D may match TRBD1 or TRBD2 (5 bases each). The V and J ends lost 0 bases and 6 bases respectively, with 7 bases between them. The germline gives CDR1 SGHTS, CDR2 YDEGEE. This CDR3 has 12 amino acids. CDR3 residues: CASSLEGTEQYF. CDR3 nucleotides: TGTGCCAGCAGCTTGGAGGGGACCGAGCAGTACTTC.

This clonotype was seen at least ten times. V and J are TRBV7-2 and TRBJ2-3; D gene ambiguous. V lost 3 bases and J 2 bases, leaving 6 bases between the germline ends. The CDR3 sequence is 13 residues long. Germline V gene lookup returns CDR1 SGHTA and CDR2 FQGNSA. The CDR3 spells CASSFGNTDTQYF. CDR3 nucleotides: TGTGCCAGCAGCTTCGGTAACACAGATACGCAGTATTTT.

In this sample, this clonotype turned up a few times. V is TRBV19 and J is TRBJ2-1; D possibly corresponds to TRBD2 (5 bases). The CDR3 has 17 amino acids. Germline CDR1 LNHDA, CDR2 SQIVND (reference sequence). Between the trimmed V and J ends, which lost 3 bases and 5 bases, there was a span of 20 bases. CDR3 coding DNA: TGTGCCAGTAGTATCGGGTTGTGGCGGGTGACTAACAATGAGCAGTTCTTC. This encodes CASSIGLWRVTNNEQFF.

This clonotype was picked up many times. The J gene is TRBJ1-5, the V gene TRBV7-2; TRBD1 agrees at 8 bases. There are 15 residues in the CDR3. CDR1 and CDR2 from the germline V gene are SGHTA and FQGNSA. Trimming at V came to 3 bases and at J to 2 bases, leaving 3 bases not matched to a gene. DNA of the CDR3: TGTGCCAGCAGCTTTGGACAGGGAGGCAATCAGCCCCAGCATTTT. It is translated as CASSFGQGGNQPQHF.

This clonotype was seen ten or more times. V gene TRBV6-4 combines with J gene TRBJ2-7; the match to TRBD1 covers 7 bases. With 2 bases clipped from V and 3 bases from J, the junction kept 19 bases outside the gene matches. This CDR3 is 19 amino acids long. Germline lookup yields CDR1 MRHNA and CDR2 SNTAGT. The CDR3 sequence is CASSDPDRENYYYYYEQYF. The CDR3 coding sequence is TGTGCCAGCAGTGACCCTGACAGGGAAAACTACTACTACTACTACGAGCAGTACTTC.

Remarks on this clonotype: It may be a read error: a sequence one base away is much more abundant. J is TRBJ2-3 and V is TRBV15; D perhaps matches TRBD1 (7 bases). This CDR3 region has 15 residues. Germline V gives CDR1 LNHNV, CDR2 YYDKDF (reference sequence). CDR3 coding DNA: TGTGCCACCAGCACGGGGGCAGGGGGAAGTGATACGCGGTATTTT. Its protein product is CATSTGAGGSDTRYF.

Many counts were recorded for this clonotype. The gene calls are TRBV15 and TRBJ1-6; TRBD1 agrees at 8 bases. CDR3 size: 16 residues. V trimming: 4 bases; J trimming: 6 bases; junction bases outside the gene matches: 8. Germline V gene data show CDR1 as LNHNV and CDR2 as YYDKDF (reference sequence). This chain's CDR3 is CATSIPWTGTNSPLHF. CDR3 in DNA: TGTGCCACCAGCATTCCGTGGACAGGGACTAATTCACCCCTCCACTTT. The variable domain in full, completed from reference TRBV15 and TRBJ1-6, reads DAMVIQNPRYQVTQFGKPVTLSCSQTLNHNVMYWYQQKSSQAPKLLFHYYDKDFNNEADTPDNFQSRRPNTSFCFLDIRSPGLGDTAMYLCATSIPWTGTNSPLHFGNGTRLTVT.